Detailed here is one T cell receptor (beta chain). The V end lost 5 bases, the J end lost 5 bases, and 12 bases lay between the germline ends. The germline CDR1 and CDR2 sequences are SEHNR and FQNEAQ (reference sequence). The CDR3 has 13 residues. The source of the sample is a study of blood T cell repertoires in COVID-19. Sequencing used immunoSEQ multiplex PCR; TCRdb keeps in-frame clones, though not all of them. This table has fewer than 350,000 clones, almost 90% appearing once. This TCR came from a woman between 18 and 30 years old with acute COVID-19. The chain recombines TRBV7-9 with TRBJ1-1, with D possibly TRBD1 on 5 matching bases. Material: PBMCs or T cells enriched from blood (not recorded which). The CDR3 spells CASSGAGRTEAFF. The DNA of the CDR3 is TGTGCCAGCAGCGGTGCAGGGCGGACTGAAGCTTTCTTT.